This T cell receptor beta chain was documented in a study of blood T cell repertoires in COVID-19 (dated by TCRdb to the early 2020s). For the wider study: Collaborator samples came from the United States, Italy and Spain and covered acute and convalescent phases of COVID-19. The material from the prospective study consisted of cDNA or gDNA derived from T cells, B-cell-depleted T cells, or PBMCs. Subjects who had been exposed to COVID-19, were actively infected with it, or had recovered from it provided the deeply sampled blood TCRbeta repertoires that made up the dataset. The repertoires were released in a freely available public database meant as a resource for research on the immune response to SARS-CoV-2. The samples were drawn from two sources: the first 160 participants of the ongoing ImmuneRACE study, and some 1,300 subjects contributed by 6 global collaborators. Nearly every sample came with metadata listing a de-identified subject ID, COVID-19 status, age in years and sex. HLA class I and class II types, where available, came from metadata supplied by the sample provider rather than from assay-based typing.

Results and caveats for the whole study, not just this receptor: The amount of clinical and demographic metadata varied by source and participant and was provided uncurated.

A remark on this clone: Its antigen is currently not known. There are no base qualities to consult, and no much larger clone falls within one base.

TCRbeta CDR3 regions were amplified from genomic DNA by means of the immunoSEQ Assay, a bias-controlled multiplex PCR. On the authors' methods: The number of nucleated cells in each sample was estimated from the amplification of reference gene primers within the assay. Sequence reads were collapsed and filtered to measure the absolute abundance of every unique TCRbeta CDR3 rearrangement. Productive Simpson clonality was computed per sample as the square root of Simpson's diversity index over productive rearrangements. In TCRdb, the immuneACCESS table is reduced to in-frame sequences with V and J assigned. These tables do not hold every clone; where another copy was compared, an unresolved V gene accounts for under half, and the others remain unexplained. The V and J calls and the clone size are those of that table, but D and trimming were determined from the DNA. The sample contains approximately 400,000 clones, approximately 89% of them found a single time. The ten largest make up 1% to 1.5% of the sample.

Enrolling through a virtual design, the prospective study's participants ranged in age from about 18 to 89 years and lived across roughly 24 United States geographic areas. To assign participants to cohorts, the prospective study relied on clinical history that participants themselves reported in a screening survey and a study questionnaire. Recovered participants in ImmuneRACE Cohort 3 were defined as having two consecutive negative NP/OP PCR tests, clearance from a healthcare professional, or resolution of symptoms. Each participant in the prospective study had whole blood, serum and a nasopharyngeal or oropharyngeal swab collected by mobile phlebotomists. Participants in the prospective study had the option to provide additional blood draws and questionnaires over an approximately 2-month period. Prospective study blood samples were shipped either frozen or at room temperature before DNA extraction.

The specimen sequenced was PBMCs or T cells enriched from blood (not recorded which). The clonotype originates from a man aged 25-40 years who had recovered from COVID-19.

The CDR3 sequence is CASSSSRLAGANEQFF. Here is the DNA: TGTGCCAGCAGTTCCTCGAGGCTAGCGGGGGCCAATGAGCAGTTCTTC. The chain was built from TRBV28 and TRBJ2-1, and TRBD2 aligns with 10 junction nucleotides. The CDR1 and CDR2 encoded by the germline V gene are MDHEN and SYDVKM. Its CDR3 holds 16 amino acids, cysteine through phenylalanine. The kept DNA is CDR3 alone, 48 bases in frame from the first base. Compared with germline, V lacks 4 bases and J lacks 6 bases; bases without a gene match: 9. The CDR3 plus the reference TRBV28 and TRBJ2-1 genes for the other parts give the full variable domain: DVKVTQSSRYLVKRTGEKVFLECVQDMDHENMFWYRQDPGLGLRLIYFSYDVKMKEKGDIPEGYSVSREKKERFSLILESASTNQTSMYLCASSSSRLAGANEQFFGPGTRLTVL.